A selection of T cell receptor beta chains follows, all from one sample in a study of T cells in Graves' hyperthyroidism and ophthalmopathy. One entry per CDR3 protein results from TCRdb running MiXCR on the multiplex PCR reads. Of roughly 45,000 distinct CDR3 sequences in the sample, about 52% were seen once. Source material: peripheral blood or thyroid tissue (not recorded which). The receptors were gathered from a woman between 45 and 60 years old with Graves' hyperthyroidism. The CDR3 runs from the conserved cysteine through the conserved F or W. The D gene is left open where the match is weak. Some rows mark clone size as missing; the rest say once, few, many or name a class of expanded clone.

d_call: TRBD2
clone_size: -
v_call: TRBV2
j_call: TRBJ2-2
cdr3_aa: CASSVGVAGGTGELFF
cdr3_nt: TGTGCCAGCAGTGTCGGAGTAGCGGGAGGGACCGGGGAGCTGTTTTTT

d_call: TRBD2
clone_size: many
v_call: TRBV20-1
j_call: TRBJ2-2
cdr3_aa: CSARGSGTNTGELFF
cdr3_nt: TGCAGTGCTAGAGGGAGCGGGACGAACACCGGGGAGCTGTTTTTT

d_call: -
clone_size: many
v_call: TRBV7-2
j_call: TRBJ1-5
cdr3_aa: CASSFSTGTNQPQHF
cdr3_nt: TGTGCCAGCAGCTTCTCCACCGGGACAAATCAGCCCCAGCATTTT

d_call: -
clone_size: -
v_call: TRBV29-1
j_call: TRBJ2-7
cdr3_aa: CSVDRGWNEQYF
cdr3_nt: TGCAGCGTTGACAGGGGTTGGAACGAGCAGTACTTC

d_call: -
clone_size: -
v_call: TRBV7-2
j_call: TRBJ2-5
cdr3_aa: CASSLGGVQETQYF
cdr3_nt: TGTGCCAGCAGCTTGGGTGGAGTCCAAGAGACCCAGTACTTC

d_call: -
clone_size: many
v_call: TRBV13
j_call: TRBJ2-7
cdr3_aa: CASSLNGDYEQYF
cdr3_nt: TGTGCCAGCAGCTTAAATGGGGACTACGAGCAGTACTTC

d_call: -
clone_size: -
v_call: TRBV2
j_call: TRBJ1-1
cdr3_aa: CASRYRVSAFF
cdr3_nt: TGTGCCAGCAGATACAGGGTTTCAGCTTTCTTT

d_call: -
clone_size: -
v_call: TRBV20-1
j_call: TRBJ2-5
cdr3_aa: CSATPGAEETQYF
cdr3_nt: TGCAGTGCTACGCCCGGGGCGGAAGAGACCCAGTACTTC

d_call: TRBD1
clone_size: many
v_call: TRBV4-1
j_call: TRBJ2-7
cdr3_aa: CASSQQTGAYEQYF
cdr3_nt: TGCGCCAGCAGCCAGCAGACAGGGGCCTACGAGCAGTACTTC

d_call: TRBD1
clone_size: once
v_call: TRBV6-6
j_call: TRBJ1-5
cdr3_aa: CASRRDRPGSQHF
cdr3_nt: TGTGCCAGCAGGCGGGACAGGCCGGGGTCCCAGCATTTT

d_call: TRBD2
clone_size: many
v_call: TRBV20-1
j_call: TRBJ2-3
cdr3_aa: CSASGTSEGDTQYF
cdr3_nt: TGCAGTGCCAGTGGGACTAGCGAGGGAGATACGCAGTATTTT

d_call: TRBD1
clone_size: many
v_call: TRBV29-1
j_call: TRBJ1-2
cdr3_aa: CSVGGTGGDYGYTF
cdr3_nt: TGCAGCGTTGGGGGGACAGGGGGCGACTATGGCTACACCTTC

d_call: TRBD2
clone_size: many
v_call: TRBV20-1
j_call: TRBJ2-2
cdr3_aa: CSARRGGNTGELSF
cdr3_nt: TGCAGTGCTAGACGGGGGGGGAACACCGGGGAGCTGTCTTTT

d_call: -
clone_size: -
v_call: TRBV20-1
j_call: TRBJ1-4
cdr3_aa: CSVRTAGSSTNEKRVF
cdr3_nt: TGCAGTGTTAGGACGGCAGGCTCCTCAACTAATGAAAAACGGGTTTTT

d_call: TRBD2
clone_size: -
v_call: TRBV12-3/TRBV12-4
j_call: TRBJ2-1
cdr3_aa: CASSLGAGGNEQFF
cdr3_nt: TGTGCCAGCAGTTTGGGAGCGGGGGGCAATGAGCAGTTCTTC

d_call: -
clone_size: -
v_call: TRBV20-1
j_call: TRBJ2-2
cdr3_aa: CSARTRNGELFF
cdr3_nt: TGCAGTGCTAGGACTAGGAACGGGGAGCTGTTTTTT

d_call: -
clone_size: medium-sized
v_call: TRBV4-1
j_call: TRBJ2-6
cdr3_aa: CASSQGPIGANVLTF
cdr3_nt: TGCGCCAGCAGCCAAGGGCCGATTGGGGCCAACGTCCTGACTTTC

d_call: -
clone_size: many
v_call: TRBV12-3/TRBV12-4
j_call: TRBJ2-7
cdr3_aa: CASSLQGGGEYEQYF
cdr3_nt: TGTGCCAGCAGTCTCCAGGGGGGGGGGGAATACGAGCAGTACTTC

d_call: -
clone_size: many
v_call: TRBV20-1
j_call: TRBJ2-2
cdr3_aa: CSAIDRVGWTRELFF
cdr3_nt: TGCAGTGCTATAGATCGGGTAGGGTGGACCAGGGAGCTGTTTTTT

d_call: -
clone_size: -
v_call: TRBV25-1
j_call: TRBJ1-6
cdr3_aa: CACSASGQSNSPLHF
cdr3_nt: -

d_call: -
clone_size: -
v_call: TRBV3-1
j_call: TRBJ2-2
cdr3_aa: CASRGSRAGELFF
cdr3_nt: TGTGCCAGCCGGGGTAGTAGGGCCGGGGAGCTGTTTTTT

d_call: -
clone_size: -
v_call: TRBV20-1
j_call: TRBJ2-7
cdr3_aa: CSAPEGGGRPYEQYF
cdr3_nt: TGCAGTGCCCCCGAGGGTGGGGGCAGGCCCTACGAGCAGTACTTC

d_call: TRBD1
clone_size: -
v_call: TRBV10-3
j_call: TRBJ2-7
cdr3_aa: CAIRAGTENYEQYF
cdr3_nt: TGTGCCATCAGGGCCGGGACAGAGAACTACGAGCAGTACTTC

d_call: -
clone_size: -
v_call: TRBV9
j_call: TRBJ1-5
cdr3_aa: CASSVDGFGNQPQHF
cdr3_nt: TGTGCCAGCAGCGTAGACGGTTTCGGCAATCAGCCCCAGCATTTT